These T cell receptor beta chains were read from a single sample in a study of cytomegalovirus exposure and HLA in healthy donors. The protocol was immunoSEQ multiplex PCR, while the TCRdb copy is restricted to in-frame clones and leaves out a portion. Here the sample spans 150,000 to 170,000 clones, 70% to 90% being singletons. The sample taken for sequencing was PBMCs. The receptors shown here come from a human donor in good health. CDR3s include the opening cysteine and the closing phenylalanine or tryptophan. The order of the fields is D gene, J gene, V gene, CDR3 length, CDR3 protein, CDR3 DNA. D genes are given only for firm matches.

. | TRBJ2-1 | TRBV19 | 17 | CASSIRAGTWGNSEQFF | TGTGCCAGTAGTATTAGGGCGGGGACTTGGGGAAACAGTGAGCAGTTCTTC
. | TRBJ1-5 | TRBV7-9 | 14 | CASSLQGSDQPQHF | TGTGCCAGCAGCTTACAGGGTTCCGATCAGCCCCAGCATTTT
. | TRBJ2-5 | TRBV5-5 | 15 | CASSFSTSQVGTQYF | TGTGCCAGCAGCTTCTCGACTAGTCAGGTTGGGACCCAGTACTTC
. | TRBJ1-1 | TRBV9 | 13 | CASSAQQYTEAFF | TGTGCCAGCAGCGCCCAACAGTACACTGAAGCTTTCTTT
. | TRBJ2-7 | TRBV7-9 | 16 | CASSLVGLRSSYEQYF | TGTGCCAGCAGCTTAGTAGGACTGCGGAGCTCCTACGAGCAGTACTTC
TRBD2 | TRBJ2-1 | TRBV27 | 17 | CASSSPRLAGFYNEQFF | TGTGCCAGCAGTTCGCCTAGACTAGCGGGGTTTTACAATGAGCAGTTCTTC
TRBD1 | TRBJ2-1 | TRBV15 | 14 | CATSRDRGTGFRFF | TGTGCCACCAGCAGAGATAGAGGGACAGGGTTTCGGTTCTTC
. | TRBJ1-5 | TRBV6-1 | 14 | CASSEASLNQPQHF | TGTGCCAGCAGTGAAGCGTCTCTGAATCAGCCCCAGCATTTT
. | TRBJ1-6 | TRBV9 | 14 | CASSVAGDNSPLHF | TGTGCCAGCAGCGTAGCAGGGGACAATTCACCCCTCCACTTT
. | TRBJ1-1 | TRBV6-5 | 12 | CASSRTASEAFF | TGTGCCAGCAGTAGGACAGCCTCAGAAGCTTTCTTT
. | TRBJ1-4 | TRBV9 | 14 | CASSVGDPLEKLFF | TGTGCCAGCAGCGTAGGAGATCCTCTAGAAAAACTGTTTTTT